The clone carrying this TCR beta chain was counted a single time. Antigen specificity is unknown. The missing conserved phenylalanine or tryptophan at the end of this CDR3 makes a read error likely. No DNA is shown, since the ends of the CDR3 on it are uncertain; the CDR3 is the one TCRdb lists. Researchers used genomic DNA as the template to profile TCR beta VDJ and CDR3. TCRdb re-called the reads with MiXCR, one entry per CDR3 protein. The repertoire has just over 400,000 distinct CDR3 sequences, 55% to 75% of them found once; the top ten carry approximately 3.9%. The record originates from a study of CD8+CD57+ T cells in acquired aplastic anemia. Study information: The study obtained an average of around 2.9 ug of DNA from sorted CD4+ and CD8+ cells. Roughly 9.9 million reads, on average, were obtained for CD4+ cells from healthy donors. Findings and caveats of the study: In common between the patients and the controls were around 29 CD8+ CDR3 sequences.

Germline V gene sequence: CDR1 LNHDA, CDR2 SQIVND (reference sequence). The CDR3 totals 12 residues, both ends included. The chain uses TRBV19 and TRBJ1-2; the table's D call, TRBD1, has no DNA check behind it. Sequencing was carried out using sorted CD4+, CD8+, or CD8+CD57+ T cells (not recorded which) from PBMCs. The clonotype was recovered from a human donor in good health, serving as a control. The CDR3 here is CASSARWKVAPA.